The 3 T cell receptor beta chains presented below share a single source sample, sequenced in a study of T cell repertoires in ileal Crohn's disease. The data were produced by immunoSEQ multiplex PCR, yet TCRdb's version contains in-frame clones alone and is incomplete. The table lists 10,000 to 15,000 clones, 70% to 90% of them singletons. Time point here: neoterminal ileum biopsy at postoperative endoscopy, about 6 months after surgery. The material sequenced was ileal tissue. These receptors all come from an adult with Crohn's disease.

This chain joins TRBV7-3 and TRBJ1-2; D is undetermined. Germline V lookup: CDR1 SGHTA, CDR2 FQGTGA. Trimming cost V 5 bases and J 4 bases, with 14 bases left between them. The CDR3 consists of 14 residues. CDR3: CASSPQAAPYGYTF. Here the CDR3 DNA reads TGTGCCAGCAGCCCCCAGGCAGCACCCTATGGCTACACCTTC.

The chain combines TRBV2 with TRBJ2-4; 8 bases are shared with TRBD2. This CDR3 has 14 amino acids. J lost 5 bases, V lost 6 bases, and 6 bases had no gene match. CDR1 SNHLY and CDR2 FYNNEI come from the germline V gene. CDR3 residues: CASSARGGQNIQYF. The DNA of the CDR3 is TGTGCCAGCAGCGCCCGGGGGGGCCAAAACATTCAGTACTTC.

Of note for this clone: This likely comes from a read error, as the CDR3 has no conserved phenylalanine or tryptophan at its end. It is unclear where the CDR3 begins or ends on the DNA, so no DNA is shown, and the CDR3 is as TCRdb lists it. The rearrangement joins TRBV5-1 to TRBJ2-2; the D call TRBD2 from the table was never checked on the DNA. Germline values: CDR1 SGHRS, CDR2 YFSETQ. The CDR3 comprises 8 residues, both ends counted. CDR3: CASSLENS.